One and the same sample provided the 25 T cell receptor beta chains below, sequenced in a study of read filtering for tumor transcriptome and immune sequencing. Molecular barcoded adaptors covering alpha/delta and beta/gamma chains were used on around 370 ng RNA. MiXCR, applied by TCRdb to the reads, yields one record per CDR3 protein. The repertoire has more than 70,000 distinct CDR3 sequences, roughly 21% of them found once; the top ten carry about 10%. The sample taken for sequencing was a population of CD138-negative cells sorted from bone marrow. Receptor source: a donor aged 40 or older with multiple myeloma.

This clonotype was detected many times. This chain uses TRBV14 with TRBJ2-7; the D is unclear. Trimming shortened V by 4 bases and J by 9 bases, and 16 bases separated the two germline ends. Looked up from germline, CDR1 is SGHDN and CDR2 is FVKESK. The CDR3 contains 13 residues. CDR3 sequence reads: CASSLNPRSWQYF. The CDR3 DNA is TGTGCCAGCAGCCTTAATCCGAGGTCATGGCAGTACTTC. The entire variable domain, with the rest obtained from reference TRBV14 and TRBJ2-7, is as follows: EAGVTQFPSHSVIEKGQTVTLRCDPISGHDNLYWYRRVMGKEIKFLLHFVKESKQDESGMPNNRFLAERTGGTYSTLKVQPAELEDSGVYFCASSLNPRSWQYFGPGTRLTVT.

This clonotype has ten or more counts. The genes are TRBV5-1 and TRBJ2-3, with TRBD2 identical over 15 bases. J lost 2 bases, V lost 2 bases, and 6 bases had no gene match. CDR1 is SGHRS and CDR2 is YFSETQ in the germline V gene. The CDR3 totals 18 residues. This CDR3 reads CASSFRGLAGGLTDTQYF. CDR3 DNA: TGCGCCAGCAGCTTTAGGGGACTAGCGGGGGGCCTCACAGATACGCAGTATTTT.

The table lists this clonotype with a count of one. This may be a read error, as it is one base from a much larger clone. The rearrangement links TRBV6-5 to TRBJ1-3; TRBD1 matches 7 bases. Germline-derived CDR1 and CDR2 are MNHEY and SVGAGI. The CDR3 consists of 18 residues. The CDR3: CVSSYSMGTASSGNTIYF. The DNA of the CDR3 is TGTGTCAGCAGTTACTCGATGGGGACAGCATCCTCTGGAAACACCATATATTTT.

The table lists this clonotype with many counts. CDR3 DNA: TGTGCCAGCGGAGAGGCCTATGGCTACACCTTC. Protein: CASGEAYGYTF. The chain joins TRBV7-2 to TRBJ1-2; the D is unclear. The CDR3 sequence is 11 residues long. Per germline, CDR1 SGHTA and CDR2 FQGNSA. Trimming removed 8 bases at V and 4 bases at J, with 8 bases between.

This clonotype was seen many times. V gene TRBV5-4 combines with J gene TRBJ2-1; possibly TRBD1 for D (6 bases). CDR1 SGHNT and CDR2 YYREEE come from the germline V gene (reference sequence). Deletions cut 4 bases from V and 9 bases from J, with 20 bases between. The CDR3 extends over 15 amino acids. The CDR3 coding sequence is TGTGCCAGCAGCACAATTAAATCCTACAGGGTTGAGCAGTTCTTC. Translated: CASSTIKSYRVEQFF.

This clonotype was recorded at least ten times. The chain is built from TRBV7-9 and TRBJ2-1; the D is unclear. Between the trimmed V and J ends, which lost 5 bases and 5 bases, there was a span of 13 bases. Germline loops: CDR1 SEHNR, CDR2 FQNEAQ (reference sequence). The CDR3 runs to 14 residues. CDR3 nucleotides: TGTGCCAGCAGCATAGACGTGGTGGACAATGAGCAGTTCTTC. Its protein product is CASSIDVVDNEQFF.

This clonotype was seen repeatedly, ten times or more. The J gene is TRBJ1-1, the V gene TRBV3-1; D ambiguous. CDR3 size: 14 residues. Germline V gene data show CDR1 as LGHDT and CDR2 as YNNKEL (reference sequence). Trimming took off 6 bases at V and 5 bases at J, with 16 bases between the two ends. CDR3 nucleotide sequence: TGTGCCAGCAGTTCGACGGACGGTCTAACTGAAGCTTTCTTT. It codes for CASSSTDGLTEAFF.

This clonotype occurred many times. The chain is built from TRBV11-2 and TRBJ2-3; 11 nucleotides line up with TRBD2. The CDR3 extends over 19 amino acids. The germline V gene has CDR1 SGHAT and CDR2 FQNNGV. V lost 1 base to trimming and J lost 5 bases; unmatched junction nucleotides: 14. The CDR3 DNA is TGTGCCAGCAGCTTAGGTCCTTCAAGTAGCGGGGGGGCACGAGATACGCAGTATTTT. Translated, it gives CASSLGPSSSGGARDTQYF.

The chain recombines TRBV30 with TRBJ1-3; D is possibly TRBD1 (5 bases). The CDR3 covers 15 residues. Germline V gives CDR1 GTSNPN, CDR2 SVGIG (reference sequence). Trimming stripped 2 bases from V and 6 bases from J, with 17 bases between. In DNA, the CDR3 is TGTGCCTGGAGTCCGCCGGGACCGCCAGAAAACACCATATATTTT. This translates into CAWSPPGPPENTIYF. The entire variable domain, with the rest obtained from reference TRBV30 and TRBJ1-3, is as follows: SQTIHQWPATLVQPVGSPLSLECTVEGTSNPNLYWYRQAAGRGLQLLFYSVGIGQISSEVPQNLSASRPQDRQFILSSKKLLLSDSGFYLCAWSPPGPPENTIYFGEGSWLTVV.

This clonotype was seen many times. The rearrangement joins TRBV28 to TRBJ1-2; D gene ambiguous. Deletions cut 5 bases from V and 6 bases from J, with 13 bases between. This CDR3 is built from 13 residues. Germline CDR1 is MDHEN and CDR2 is SYDVKM. The DNA for the CDR3 is TGTGCCAGCAGTGCCCCGCCAAGAGATGGCTACACCTTC. Translated: CASSAPPRDGYTF.

Many counts were recorded for this clonotype. The chain employs TRBV11-2 and TRBJ2-3, with TRBD2 identical over 8 bases. Germline V gene lookup returns CDR1 SGHAT and CDR2 FQNNGV. V shed 1 base, J shed 1 base, and the junction held 4 bases outside the gene matches. This CDR3 is built from 16 residues. The CDR3: CASSLALAGGTDTQYF. The CDR3, as DNA: TGTGCCAGCAGCTTAGCCCTAGCGGGCGGCACAGATACGCAGTATTTT.

This clonotype came up many times. The chain carries TRBV12-3 or TRBV12-4 and TRBJ2-2; 13 nucleotides match TRBD2. The V and J ends lost 0 bases and 2 bases, in that order; junction bases with no gene match: 9. The CDR3 loop spans 20 amino acids. CDR3 in DNA: TGTGCCAGCAGTTTAGCGCTTTTGACTAGCGGGGGGCCTAACACCGGGGAGCTGTTTTTT. Protein sequence: CASSLALLTSGGPNTGELFF.

For this clonotype: A much larger clone lies a single base off, so this may be a read error. The chain recombines TRBV6-5 with TRBJ2-1, with a tentative D call TRBD1 (5 bases). The CDR3 runs 14 residues. CDR1 and CDR2 (germline): MNHEY, SVGAGI. CDR3 residues: CVSSSGSAYNEQFF. DNA of the CDR3: TGTGTCAGCAGTTCAGGGTCAGCATACAATGAGCAGTTCTTC.

This clonotype has a count of ten or more. The V gene is TRBV20-1, the J gene TRBJ2-7; D is ambiguous. V dropped 6 bases and J dropped 0 bases, with 12 bases sitting between them. The CDR3 has 13 residues. The germline gives CDR1 DFQATT, CDR2 SNEGSKA (reference sequence). The CDR3 loop is CSATRVVSYEQYF. For the CDR3, the DNA is TGCAGTGCCACACGGGTGGTCTCCTACGAGCAGTACTTC.

This clonotype was seen more than once but under ten times. The rearrangement uses TRBV2 and TRBJ2-3; possibly TRBD1 for D (5 bases). The length of the CDR3 is 16 residues. Germline V CDR1 and CDR2: SNHLY, FYNNEI. V was pared by 0 bases and J by 3 bases, with 13 bases between. The CDR3 protein is CASSEASAGITDTQYF. CDR3 sequence (DNA): TGTGCCAGCAGTGAAGCGTCGGCAGGGATAACAGATACGCAGTATTTT.

This clonotype was detected ten times or more. The V call is TRBV5-6, the J call TRBJ2-3; 7 positions match TRBD2. CDR3 length: 16 residues. V was pared by 2 bases and J by 2 bases, with 8 bases of the junction left unmatched. Germline V CDR1 and CDR2: SGHDT, YYEEEE. The CDR3 nucleotides read TGTGCCAGCAGCTTCAAGCGGGGAGAGATCACAGATACGCAGTATTTT. Translated, it gives CASSFKRGEITDTQYF.

This clonotype was counted at least ten times. The genes are TRBV18 and TRBJ1-4; 7 bases line up with TRBD1. Per germline, CDR1 KGHSH and CDR2 LQKENI. The junction had 6 bases not matched to a gene; V was cut back by 6 bases and J by 8 bases. This CDR3 has 13 residues. The CDR3 nucleotides read TGTGCCAGCTCGCTAACAGGGGAAGAAAAACTGTTTTTT. Translated: CASSLTGEEKLFF.

This clonotype was found many times. This chain joins TRBV28 and TRBJ1-1, with TRBD1 as a possible D gene (6 bases). Deletions cut 3 bases from V and 6 bases from J, with 8 bases between. The CDR3 covers 12 residues. Per germline, CDR1 MDHEN and CDR2 SYDVKM. The DNA for the CDR3 is TGTGCCAGCAGTTTCTACAGGGCTGAAGCTTTCTTT. Translating it yields CASSFYRAEAFF.

This clonotype showed up many times. V and J are TRBV20-1 and TRBJ1-4; D gene uncertain. CDR3 length: 15 residues. V was cut by 1 base and J by 0 bases, with 9 bases left in between. CDR1 is DFQATT, CDR2 SNEGSKA, per germline (reference sequence). CDR3 bases: TGCAGTGCTAGAGGGGCCGAGACAACTAATGAAAAACTGTTTTTT. Amino acids: CSARGAETTNEKLFF.

This clonotype occurred many times. The chain uses TRBV18 and TRBJ1-5, with D possibly being TRBD1 (6 bases). In germline, CDR1 is KGHSH, CDR2 LQKENI. CDR3 length: 13 residues. V shed 6 bases and J shed 1 base, with 7 bases lying between them. DNA for the CDR3: TGTGCCAGCTCCGGGACAAGCAATCAGCCCCAGCATTTT. It translates to CASSGTSNQPQHF.

This clonotype was seen only a few times. V gene TRBV2 combines with J gene TRBJ1-2, with 7 positions matching TRBD1. Trimming took 6 bases from V and 0 from J; bases not matched to a gene: 4. CDR3 length: 14 amino acids. Per germline, CDR1 SNHLY and CDR2 FYNNEI. CDR3 nucleotide sequence: TGTGCCAGCAGCGCGGGACAGACTAACTATGGCTACACCTTC. It encodes CASSAGQTNYGYTF.

The chain employs TRBV21-1 and TRBJ2-5; TRBD1 is the table's D call, not checked against the DNA. TRBV21-1 counts as a pseudogene. The CDR3 length is 13 residues. CDR3 DNA sequence: TGTGCCATTTCGACAGGGTGTAAAAAGACCCAGTACTTC. This gives the protein CAISTGCKKTQYF.

Points on this clonotype: A much larger clone is a single base away; this may be a read error. V is TRBV11-2 and J is TRBJ2-1, with a tentative D call TRBD1 (6 bases). V gave up 5 bases and J gave up 13 bases, with 21 bases separating them. The CDR3 totals 14 residues. Per the germline V gene, CDR1 is SGHAT and CDR2 is FQNNGV. CDR3 loop: CASSPIQGQETQFF. The CDR3 DNA sequence: TGTGCCAGCAGCCCCATACAGGGTCAAGAGACCCAGTTCTTC. Full variable domain (outside the CDR3, taken from reference TRBV11-2 and TRBJ2-1): EAGVAQSPRYKIIEKRQSVAFWCNPISGHATLYWYQQILGQGPKLLIQFQNNGVVDDSQLPKDRFSAERLKGVDSTLKIQPAKLEDSAVYLCASSPIQGQETQFFGPGTRLTVL.

This clonotype was recorded many times. The chain uses TRBV5-1 and TRBJ1-6; TRBD1 agrees at 9 bases. Looked up from germline, CDR1 is SGHRS and CDR2 is YFSETQ. J lost 6 bases, V lost 6 bases, and 7 bases had no gene match. The CDR3 contains 15 residues. The CDR3 DNA is TGCGCCAGCACCCAACAGGGGGCGTTTAATTCACCCCTCCACTTT. This translates into CASTQQGAFNSPLHF.

In this sample, this clonotype turned up a few times. CDR3 amino acids: CASSLAGGTNEKLFF. Written as DNA, the CDR3 is TGTGCCAGCAGCTTAGCCGGGGGCACTAATGAAAAACTGTTTTTT. V usage is TRBV7-2 and J usage is TRBJ1-4, with D perhaps matching TRBD1 (6 bases). This CDR3 contains 15 residues. Germline CDR1 SGHTA, CDR2 FQGNSA. V shed 0 bases and J shed 2 bases, with 7 bases lying between them.